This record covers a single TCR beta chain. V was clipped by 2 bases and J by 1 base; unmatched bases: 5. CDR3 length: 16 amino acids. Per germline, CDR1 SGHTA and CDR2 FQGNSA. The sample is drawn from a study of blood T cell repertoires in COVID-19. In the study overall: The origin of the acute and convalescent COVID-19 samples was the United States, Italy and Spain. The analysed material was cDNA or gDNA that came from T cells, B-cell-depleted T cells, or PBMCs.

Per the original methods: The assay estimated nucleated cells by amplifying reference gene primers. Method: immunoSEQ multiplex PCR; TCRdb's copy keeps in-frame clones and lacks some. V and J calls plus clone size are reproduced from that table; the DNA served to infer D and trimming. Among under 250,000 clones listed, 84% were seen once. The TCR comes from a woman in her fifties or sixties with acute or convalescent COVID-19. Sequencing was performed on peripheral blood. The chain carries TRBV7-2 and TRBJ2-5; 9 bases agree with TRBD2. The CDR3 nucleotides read TGTGCCAGCAGCTTAAATGGCGGGGGGGCCCAAGAGACCCAGTACTTC. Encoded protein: CASSLNGGGAQETQYF.